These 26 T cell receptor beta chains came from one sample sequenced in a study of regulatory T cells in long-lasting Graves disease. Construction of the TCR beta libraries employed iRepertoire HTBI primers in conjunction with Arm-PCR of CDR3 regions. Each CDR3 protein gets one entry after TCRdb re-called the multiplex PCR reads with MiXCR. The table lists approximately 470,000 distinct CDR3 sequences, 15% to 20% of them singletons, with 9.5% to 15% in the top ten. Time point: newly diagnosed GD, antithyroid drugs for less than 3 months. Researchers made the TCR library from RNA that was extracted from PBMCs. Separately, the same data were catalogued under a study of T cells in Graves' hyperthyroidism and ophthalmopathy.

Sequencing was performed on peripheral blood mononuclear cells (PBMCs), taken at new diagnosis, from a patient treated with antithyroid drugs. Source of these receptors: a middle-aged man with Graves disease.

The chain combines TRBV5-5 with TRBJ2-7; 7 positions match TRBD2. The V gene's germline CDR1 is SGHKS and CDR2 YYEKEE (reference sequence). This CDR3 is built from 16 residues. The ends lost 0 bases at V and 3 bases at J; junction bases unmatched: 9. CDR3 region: CASSLVLAGQSYEQYF. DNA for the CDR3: TGTGCCAGCAGCTTGGTCTTAGCGGGCCAGAGCTACGAGCAGTACTTC.

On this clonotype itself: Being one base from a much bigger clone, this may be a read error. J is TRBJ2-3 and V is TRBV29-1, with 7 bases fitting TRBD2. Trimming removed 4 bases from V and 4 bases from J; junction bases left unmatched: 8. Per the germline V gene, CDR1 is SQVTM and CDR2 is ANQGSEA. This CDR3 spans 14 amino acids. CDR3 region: CSVGRGSRADTQYF. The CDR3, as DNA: TGCAGCGTTGGTCGCGGGAGTCGTGCAGATACGCAGTATTTT.

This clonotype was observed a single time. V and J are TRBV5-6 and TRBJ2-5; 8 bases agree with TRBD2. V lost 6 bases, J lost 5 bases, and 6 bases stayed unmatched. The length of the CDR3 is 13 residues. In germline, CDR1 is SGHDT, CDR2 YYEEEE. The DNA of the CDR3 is TGTGCCAGCACCCCGGGAGGGACGGAGACCCAGTACTTC. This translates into CASTPGGTETQYF.

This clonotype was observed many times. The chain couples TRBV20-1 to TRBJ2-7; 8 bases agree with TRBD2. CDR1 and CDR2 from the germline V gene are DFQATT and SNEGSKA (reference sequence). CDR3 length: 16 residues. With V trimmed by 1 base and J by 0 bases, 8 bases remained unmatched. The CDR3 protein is CSARGGLAESSYEQYF. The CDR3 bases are TGCAGTGCTAGAGGCGGACTAGCCGAGAGCTCCTACGAGCAGTACTTC.

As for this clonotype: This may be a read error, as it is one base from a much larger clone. The CDR3 coding sequence is TGTGCCAGCTTACCAACTAGCGGACCACACACAGATACGCAGTATTTT. This translates into CASLPTSGPHTDTQYF. This chain uses TRBV18 with TRBJ2-3; TRBD2 agrees at 8 bases. The CDR3 runs to 16 residues. CDR1 is KGHSH, CDR2 LQKENI, per germline.

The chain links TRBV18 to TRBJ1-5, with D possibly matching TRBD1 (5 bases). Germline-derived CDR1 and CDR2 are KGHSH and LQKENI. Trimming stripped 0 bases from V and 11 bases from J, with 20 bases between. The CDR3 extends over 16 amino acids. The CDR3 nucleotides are TGTGCCAGCTCACCACCCAACGGGGTGGGACGAGTAGCCCAGCATTTT. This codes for CASSPPNGVGRVAQHF.

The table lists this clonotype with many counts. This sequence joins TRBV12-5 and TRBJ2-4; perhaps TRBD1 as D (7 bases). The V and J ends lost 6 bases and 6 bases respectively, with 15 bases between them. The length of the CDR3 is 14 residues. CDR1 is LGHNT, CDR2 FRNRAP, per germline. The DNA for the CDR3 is TGTGCTAGTGGGGAGGGGGCGTGGGGAAACATTCAGTACTTC. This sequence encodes CASGEGAWGNIQYF.

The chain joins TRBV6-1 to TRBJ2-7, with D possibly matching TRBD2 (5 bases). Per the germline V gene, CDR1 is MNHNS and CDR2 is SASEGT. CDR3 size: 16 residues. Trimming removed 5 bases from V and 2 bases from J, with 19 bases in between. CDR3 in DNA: TGTGCCAGCAGTCCTATACCCAATACCGGGGCCTACGAGCAGTACTTC. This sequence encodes CASSPIPNTGAYEQYF.

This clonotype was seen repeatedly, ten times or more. In DNA form, the CDR3 reads TGTGCCACCCGTTTGGGGAAGTGGAACACTGAAGCTTTCTTT. It is translated as CATRLGKWNTEAFF. V usage is TRBV15 and J usage is TRBJ1-1; D unclear. The V end lost 8 bases, the J end lost 1 base, and 14 bases lay between the germline ends. This CDR3 has 14 residues. CDR1 is LNHNV and CDR2 is YYDKDF in the germline V gene (reference sequence).

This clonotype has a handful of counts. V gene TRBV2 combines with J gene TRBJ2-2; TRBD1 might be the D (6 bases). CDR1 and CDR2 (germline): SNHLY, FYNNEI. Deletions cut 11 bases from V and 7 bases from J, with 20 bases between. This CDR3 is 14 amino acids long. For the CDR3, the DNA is TGTGCCGGAGAAAGCGGCCAGGGGAACGGGGAGCTGTTTTTT. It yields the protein CAGESGQGNGELFF. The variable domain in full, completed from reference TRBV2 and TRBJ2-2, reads EPEVTQTPSHQVTQMGQEVILRCVPISNHLYFYWYRQILGQKVEFLVSFYNNEISEKSEIFDDQFSVERPDGSNFTLKIRSTKLEDSAMYFCAGESGQGNGELFFGEGSRLTVL.

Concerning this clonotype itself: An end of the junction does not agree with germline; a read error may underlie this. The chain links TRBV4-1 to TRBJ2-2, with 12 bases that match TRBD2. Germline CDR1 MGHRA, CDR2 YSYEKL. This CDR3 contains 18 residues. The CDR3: CASSQELAGGTNTGELFF. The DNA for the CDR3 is TGTGCCAGCAGCCAAGAACTAGCGGGAGGAACGAACACCGGGGAGCTGTTTTTT.

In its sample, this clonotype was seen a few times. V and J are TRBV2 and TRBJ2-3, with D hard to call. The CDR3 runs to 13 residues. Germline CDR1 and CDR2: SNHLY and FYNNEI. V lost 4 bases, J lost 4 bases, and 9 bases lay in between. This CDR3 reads CASSAKGSDTQYF. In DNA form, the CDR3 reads TGTGCCAGCAGTGCCAAGGGATCAGATACGCAGTATTTT.

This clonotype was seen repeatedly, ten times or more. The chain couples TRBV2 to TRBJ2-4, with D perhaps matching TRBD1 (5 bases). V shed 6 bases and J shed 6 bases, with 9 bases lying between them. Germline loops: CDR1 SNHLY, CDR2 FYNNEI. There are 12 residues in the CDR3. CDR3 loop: CASRTVRNIQYF. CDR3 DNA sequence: TGTGCCAGCAGGACAGTGCGAAACATTCAGTACTTC.

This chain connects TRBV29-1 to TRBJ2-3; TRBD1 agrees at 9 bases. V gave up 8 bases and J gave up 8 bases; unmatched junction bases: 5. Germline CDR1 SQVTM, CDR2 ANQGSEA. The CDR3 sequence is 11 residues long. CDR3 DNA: TGCAGCCTGGACAGGGGAGCTACGCAGTATTTT. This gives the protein CSLDRGATQYF.

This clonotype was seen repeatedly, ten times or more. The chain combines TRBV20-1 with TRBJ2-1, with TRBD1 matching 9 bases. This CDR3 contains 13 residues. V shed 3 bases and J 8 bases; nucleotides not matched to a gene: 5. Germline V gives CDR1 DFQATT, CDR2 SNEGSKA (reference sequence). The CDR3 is CSASRTGAHEQFF. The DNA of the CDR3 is TGCAGTGCTAGTAGGACAGGGGCCCATGAGCAGTTCTTC.

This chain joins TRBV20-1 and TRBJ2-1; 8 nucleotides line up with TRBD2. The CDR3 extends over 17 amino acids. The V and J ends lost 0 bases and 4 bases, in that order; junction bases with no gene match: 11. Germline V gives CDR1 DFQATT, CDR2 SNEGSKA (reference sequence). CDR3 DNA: TGCAGTGCTAGAGATCCGCGGGGGGCCCCCACTTACAATGAGCAGTTCTTC. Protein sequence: CSARDPRGAPTYNEQFF.

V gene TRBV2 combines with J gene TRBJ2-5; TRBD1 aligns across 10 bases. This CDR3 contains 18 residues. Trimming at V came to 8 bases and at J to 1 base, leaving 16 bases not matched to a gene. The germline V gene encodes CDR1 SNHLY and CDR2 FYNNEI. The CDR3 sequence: CASLLGTGDPNPQETQYF. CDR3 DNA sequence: TGTGCCAGCCTGCTGGGGACAGGGGACCCCAATCCCCAAGAGACCCAGTACTTC.

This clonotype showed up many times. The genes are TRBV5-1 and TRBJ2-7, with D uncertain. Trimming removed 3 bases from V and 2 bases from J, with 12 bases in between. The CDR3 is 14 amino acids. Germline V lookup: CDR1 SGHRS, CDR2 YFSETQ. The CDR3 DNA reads TGCGCCAGCAGCTCAACTTATGGTCCCTACGAGCAGTACTTC. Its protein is CASSSTYGPYEQYF.

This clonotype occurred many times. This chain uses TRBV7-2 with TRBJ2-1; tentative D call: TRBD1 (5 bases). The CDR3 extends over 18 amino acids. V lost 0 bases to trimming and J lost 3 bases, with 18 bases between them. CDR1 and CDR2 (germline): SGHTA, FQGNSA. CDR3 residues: CASSLALEEDQGYNEQFF. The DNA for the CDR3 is TGTGCCAGCAGCTTAGCGCTTGAAGAGGATCAGGGCTACAATGAGCAGTTCTTC.

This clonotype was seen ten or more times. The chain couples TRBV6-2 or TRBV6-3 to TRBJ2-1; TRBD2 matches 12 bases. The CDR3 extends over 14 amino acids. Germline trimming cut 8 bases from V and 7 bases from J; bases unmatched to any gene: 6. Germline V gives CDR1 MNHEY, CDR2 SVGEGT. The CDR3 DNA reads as TGTGCCAGCTCCCAGACTAGCGGGAGAAATGAGCAGTTCTTC. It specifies CASSQTSGRNEQFF.

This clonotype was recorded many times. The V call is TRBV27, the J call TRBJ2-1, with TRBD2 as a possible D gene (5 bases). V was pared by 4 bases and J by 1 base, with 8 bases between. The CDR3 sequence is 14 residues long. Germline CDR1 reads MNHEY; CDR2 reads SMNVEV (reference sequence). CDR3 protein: CASSSWTSYNEQFF. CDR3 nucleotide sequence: TGTGCCAGCAGTTCTTGGACTTCCTACAATGAGCAGTTCTTC.

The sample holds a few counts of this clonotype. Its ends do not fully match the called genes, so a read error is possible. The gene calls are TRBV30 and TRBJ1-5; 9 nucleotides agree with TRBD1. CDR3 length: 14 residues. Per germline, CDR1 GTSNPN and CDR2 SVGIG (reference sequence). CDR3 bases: TGTGCCGGGAGGTCCGGGACAGGGAATCAGCCCCAGCATTTT. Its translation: CAGRSGTGNQPQHF.

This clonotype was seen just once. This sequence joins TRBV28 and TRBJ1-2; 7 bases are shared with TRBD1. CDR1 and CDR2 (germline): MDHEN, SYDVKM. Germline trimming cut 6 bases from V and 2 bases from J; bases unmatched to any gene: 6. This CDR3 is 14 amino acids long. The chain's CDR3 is CASRASGQNYGYTF. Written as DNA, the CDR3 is TGTGCCAGCAGGGCATCGGGACAGAACTATGGCTACACCTTC.

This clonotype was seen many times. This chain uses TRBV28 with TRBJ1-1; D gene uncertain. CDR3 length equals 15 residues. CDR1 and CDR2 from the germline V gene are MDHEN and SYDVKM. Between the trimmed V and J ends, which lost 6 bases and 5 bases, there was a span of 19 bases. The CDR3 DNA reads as TGTGCCAGCAGACCCGACTGGGTGGGAGCAACTGAAGCTTTCTTT. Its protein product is CASRPDWVGATEAFF.

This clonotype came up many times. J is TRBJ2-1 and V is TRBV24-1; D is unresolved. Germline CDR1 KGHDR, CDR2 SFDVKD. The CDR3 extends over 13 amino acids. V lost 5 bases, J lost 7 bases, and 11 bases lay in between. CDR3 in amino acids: CATSGALRNEQFF. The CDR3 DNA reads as TGTGCCACCAGTGGGGCCCTGAGGAATGAGCAGTTCTTC.

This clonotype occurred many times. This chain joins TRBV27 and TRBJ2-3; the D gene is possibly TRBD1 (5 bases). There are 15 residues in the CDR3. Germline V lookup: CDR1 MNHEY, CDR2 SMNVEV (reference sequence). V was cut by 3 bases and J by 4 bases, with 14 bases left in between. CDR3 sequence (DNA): TGTGCCAGCAGTTTCGGTCAGGGAAGACCAGATACGCAGTATTTT. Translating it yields CASSFGQGRPDTQYF.